The clone carrying this T cell receptor (beta chain) appeared a few times. What it binds is unknown. TCRdb processed the RT-PCR reads anew with MiXCR; each CDR3 protein has one entry. The table has some 500,000 distinct CDR3 sequences, 16% seen once. This sample was taken from a study of response to subunit inactivated influenza vaccine. General study points: Few additional T cells are recruited per seasonal influenza vaccination, authors suggested.

The CDR3 is made up of 14 amino acids. V lost 6 bases, J lost 9 bases, and 4 bases stayed unmatched. CDR1 and CDR2 from the germline V gene are MGHDK and SYGVNS. Here the sequenced sample was CD4+ T cells sorted from PBMCs, taken approximately 25 months after vaccination. This TCR was recovered from a man aged 50 to 69 who received an inactivated influenza vaccine. The chain has TRBV25-1 and TRBJ2-1; TRBD2 aligns across 14 bases. For the CDR3, the DNA is TGTGCCAGCAGGGGACTAGCGGGAGAGGGTGAGCAGTTCTTC. Amino acid sequence: CASRGLAGEGEQFF.